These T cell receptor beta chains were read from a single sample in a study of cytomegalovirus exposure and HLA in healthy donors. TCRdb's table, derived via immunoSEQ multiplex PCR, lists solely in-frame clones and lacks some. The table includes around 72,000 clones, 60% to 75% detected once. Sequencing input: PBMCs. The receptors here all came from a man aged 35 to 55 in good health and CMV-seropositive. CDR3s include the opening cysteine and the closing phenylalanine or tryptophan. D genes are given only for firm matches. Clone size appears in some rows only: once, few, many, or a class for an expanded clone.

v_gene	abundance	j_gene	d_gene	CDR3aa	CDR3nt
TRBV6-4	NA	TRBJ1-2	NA	CASSESGDAYGYTF	TGTGCCAGCAGTGAGAGCGGGGATGCCTATGGCTACACCTTC
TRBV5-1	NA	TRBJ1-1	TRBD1	CASSDTGGDTEAFF	TGCGCCAGCAGCGATACAGGGGGCGACACTGAAGCTTTCTTT
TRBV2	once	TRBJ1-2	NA	CATKRLYGYTF	TGTGCCACTAAACGTCTGTATGGCTACACCTTC
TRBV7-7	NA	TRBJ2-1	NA	CASSPVTGSYNEQFF	TGTGCTAGCAGCCCAGTAACGGGGTCCTACAATGAGCAGTTCTTC
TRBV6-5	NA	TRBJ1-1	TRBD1	CASSLRPGTGNTEAFF	TGTGCCAGCAGTTTAAGACCAGGGACAGGAAACACTGAAGCTTTCTTT
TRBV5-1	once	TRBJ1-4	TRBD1	CASSQGQVGEKLFF	TGCGCCAGCAGCCAGGGACAGGTTGGGGAAAAACTGTTTTTT
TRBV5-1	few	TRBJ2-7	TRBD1	CASRTGTGGSYEQYF	TGCGCCAGCAGGACCGGGACAGGAGGCTCCTACGAGCAGTACTTC
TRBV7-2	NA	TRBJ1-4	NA	CASSLAWQGATNLNEKLFF	TGTGCCAGCAGCTTAGCCTGGCAGGGCGCGACCAACTTAAATGAAAAACTGTTTTTT
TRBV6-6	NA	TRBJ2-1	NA	CASSYTTSYNEQFF	TGTGCCAGCAGTTACACCACAAGTTACAATGAGCAGTTCTTC
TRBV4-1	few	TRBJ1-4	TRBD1	CASSQRATPPGQGAGEKLFF	TGCGCCAGCAGCCAAAGGGCCACCCCCCCGGGACAGGGAGCAGGTGAAAAACTGTTTTTT
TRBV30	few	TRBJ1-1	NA	CAWEEDSNTEAFF	TGTGCCTGGGAAGAGGACTCGAACACTGAAGCTTTCTTT
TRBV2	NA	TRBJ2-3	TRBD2	CASSLAGRTDTQYF	TGTGCCAGCAGCCTAGCGGGGCGGACAGATACGCAGTATTTT
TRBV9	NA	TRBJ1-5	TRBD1	CASSAGTVDQPQHF	TGTGCCAGCAGCGCCGGGACAGTTGATCAGCCCCAGCATTTT
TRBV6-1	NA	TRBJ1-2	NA	CASSEEKWGGGANYGYTF	TGTGCCAGCAGTGAAGAGAAGTGGGGCGGCGGAGCTAACTATGGCTACACCTTC
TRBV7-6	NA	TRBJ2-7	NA	CASSSGSQGGRNEQYF	TGTGCCAGCAGCTCCGGATCTCAAGGGGGAAGGAACGAGCAGTACTTC
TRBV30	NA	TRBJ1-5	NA	CAWSLSNQPQHF	TGTGCCTGGAGTTTAAGCAATCAGCCCCAGCATTTT
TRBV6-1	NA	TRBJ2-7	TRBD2	CASAETGTSSYEQYF	TGTGCCAGCGCCGAGACCGGGACTAGCTCCTACGAGCAGTACTTC
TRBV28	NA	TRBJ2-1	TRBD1	CASSAGQGLPEFF	TGTGCCAGCAGTGCGGGACAGGGCCTTCCGGAGTTCTTC
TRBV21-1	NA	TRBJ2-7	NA	CASSNADLSQYF	TGTGCCAGCAGCAACGCTGACTTATCCCAGTACTTC
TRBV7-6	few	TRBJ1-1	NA	CASSRTVNTEAFF	TGTGCCAGCAGCCGGACAGTGAACACTGAAGCTTTCTTT
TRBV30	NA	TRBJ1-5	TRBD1	CAWDTGDRQPQHF	TGTGCCTGGGATACAGGGGATAGGCAGCCCCAGCATTTT
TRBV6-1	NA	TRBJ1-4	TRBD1	CASRGTGRLFF	TGTGCCAGCAGGGGGACAGGAAGACTGTTTTTT
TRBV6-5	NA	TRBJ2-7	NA	CASRREAGEQYF	TGTGCCAGCAGGAGAGAGGCGGGCGAGCAGTACTTC
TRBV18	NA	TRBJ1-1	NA	CASSPLQNTEAFF	TGTGCCAGCTCACCATTACAGAACACTGAAGCTTTCTTT
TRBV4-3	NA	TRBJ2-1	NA	CASSPTVAGALLEQFF	TGCGCCAGCAGCCCCACGGTGGCGGGGGCCCTTTTGGAGCAGTTCTTC
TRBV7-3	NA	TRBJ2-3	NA	CASSPRGGSSTDTQYF	TGTGCCAGCAGCCCCCGCGGGGGCTCTAGCACAGATACGCAGTATTTT
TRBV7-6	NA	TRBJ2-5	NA	CASSPLIDGAETQYF	TGTGCCAGCAGCCCTTTAATCGATGGGGCGGAGACCCAGTACTTC
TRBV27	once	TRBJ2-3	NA	CASSPSTDTQYF	TGTGCCAGCAGTCCAAGCACAGATACGCAGTATTTT
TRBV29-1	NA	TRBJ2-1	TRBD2	CSRVSSGGFRNEQFF	TGCAGCAGAGTCTCTAGCGGGGGGTTTCGGAATGAGCAGTTCTTC
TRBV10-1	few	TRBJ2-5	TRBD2	CASRTSRQTQYF	TGCGCCAGCAGGACTAGCAGGCAGACCCAGTACTTC
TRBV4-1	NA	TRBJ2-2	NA	CASSPRGGSVNTGELFF	TGCGCCAGCAGCCCAAGAGGAGGGAGCGTGAACACCGGGGAGCTGTTTTTT
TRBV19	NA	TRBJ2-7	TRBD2	CASSGGYEQYF	TGTGCCAGCTCGGGGGGGTACGAGCAGTACTTC
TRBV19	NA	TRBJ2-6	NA	CASSISGTGANVLTF	TGTGCCAGTAGTATATCCGGGACTGGGGCCAACGTCCTGACTTTC
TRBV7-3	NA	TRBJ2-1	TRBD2	CASSPLSGGSNEQFF	TGTGCCAGCAGCCCTCTTAGCGGGGGGTCCAATGAGCAGTTCTTC
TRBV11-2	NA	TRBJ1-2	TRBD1	CASSSWDRSYGYTF	TGTGCCAGCAGCTCCTGGGACAGGAGCTATGGCTACACCTTC
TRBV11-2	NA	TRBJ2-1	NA	CASRSAGEQFF	TGTGCCAGCCGTTCGGCGGGAGAGCAGTTCTTC
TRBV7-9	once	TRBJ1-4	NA	CASSAIGQEKLFF	TGTGCCAGCAGCGCAATAGGACAGGAAAAACTGTTTTTT
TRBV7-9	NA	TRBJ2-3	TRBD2	CASSLGVTSGGGDTQYF	TGTGCCAGCAGCTTAGGGGTGACTAGCGGGGGGGGAGATACGCAGTATTTT
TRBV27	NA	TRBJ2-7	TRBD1	CASRAGDRVSNEQYF	TGTGCCAGCAGAGCTGGGGACAGGGTTTCTAACGAGCAGTACTTC
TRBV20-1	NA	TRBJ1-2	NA	CSALRGYGYTF	TGCAGTGCCCTCCGGGGCTATGGCTACACCTTC
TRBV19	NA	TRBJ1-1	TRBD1	CASRLTGGGTEAFF	TGTGCCAGTAGGCTGACAGGGGGCGGCACTGAAGCTTTCTTT
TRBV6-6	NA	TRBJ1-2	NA	CASSLAPGNGYTF	TGTGCCAGCAGTCTCGCCCCGGGAAATGGCTACACCTTC
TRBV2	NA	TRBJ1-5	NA	CASSLGGQGGFLGPQHF	TGTGCCAGCAGCTTGGGGGGTCAGGGTGGGTTTTTGGGGCCCCAGCATTTT
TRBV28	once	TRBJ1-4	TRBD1	CASSKRTGGNEKLFF	TGTGCCAGCAGTAAAAGGACAGGGGGCAACGAAAAACTGTTTTTT
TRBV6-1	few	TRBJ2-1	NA	CASSDPRRGNEQFF	TGTGCCAGCAGTGACCCGAGGCGGGGCAATGAGCAGTTCTTC
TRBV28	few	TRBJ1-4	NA	CASSPRTNEKLFF	TGTGCCAGCAGTCCCCGAACTAATGAAAAACTGTTTTTT